The sample holds many counts of the clone carrying this T cell receptor (beta chain). The antigen remains unidentified. Time point specified: newly diagnosed GD, antithyroid drugs for less than 3 months. RNA extracted from PBMCs served as the sequencing template. Building of the TCR beta libraries involved iRepertoire HTBI primers and Arm-PCR of CDR3 regions. TCRdb reprocessed the multiplex PCR reads via MiXCR and lists one record per CDR3 protein. The sample lists around 450,000 distinct CDR3 sequences; more than 13% were seen once. V lost 8 bases to trimming and J lost 3 bases; unmatched junction nucleotides: 3. The CDR3 consists of 13 residues. Germline lookup yields CDR1 SNHLY and CDR2 FYNNEI. This specimen belongs to a study of regulatory T cells in long-lasting Graves disease. General study findings and limits: Among persistent patients, a larger number of public clonotypes were shared (about 2,800) than among newly diagnosed patients (about 970).

The same sample was also studied in work on T cells in Graves' hyperthyroidism and ophthalmopathy.

This receptor was obtained from a woman in her 30s with Graves disease. The sample here was peripheral blood mononuclear cells (PBMCs), taken at new diagnosis, from a patient treated with antithyroid drugs. The chain combines TRBV2 with TRBJ2-1; 8 bases are a match to TRBD2. CDR3 sequence: CASWSGSYNEQFF. The CDR3 DNA follows: TGTGCCAGCTGGAGCGGGAGCTACAATGAGCAGTTCTTC. Full variable domain (outside the CDR3, taken from reference TRBV2 and TRBJ2-1): EPEVTQTPSHQVTQMGQEVILRCVPISNHLYFYWYRQILGQKVEFLVSFYNNEISEKSEIFDDQFSVERPDGSNFTLKIRSTKLEDSAMYFCASWSGSYNEQFFGPGTRLTVL.